This T cell receptor beta chain was sequenced in a study of a mutant IDH1 vaccine in newly diagnosed glioma. For the study at large: Visit timing is recorded as week 35 for V12 and week 47 for V13.

V was cut by 1 base and J by 0 bases, with 9 bases left in between. The germline gives CDR1 SGHRS, CDR2 YFSETQ. This CDR3 is 15 amino acids long. With respect to this clone: What it binds is unknown.

TCRdb's copy holds only in-frame clones and misses some; the assay was immunoSEQ multiplex PCR. The table lists about 68,000 clones, approximately 84% of them singletons, with around 12% in the top ten. The time point was: week 35, safety follow-up. All doses held 300 ug of mutant IDH1 20-mer peptide, with topical imiquimod. This TCR was sampled from a man between 18 and 35 years old with glioma. V gene TRBV5-1 combines with J gene TRBJ2-3; weak D call: TRBD2 (5 bases). The specimen was PBMCs, collected from a glioma patient whose treatment included an IDH1 peptide vaccine. The CDR3 loop is CASSLTRESTDTQYF. CDR3 nucleotides: TGCGCCAGCAGCTTGACTAGAGAAAGCACAGATACGCAGTATTTT.